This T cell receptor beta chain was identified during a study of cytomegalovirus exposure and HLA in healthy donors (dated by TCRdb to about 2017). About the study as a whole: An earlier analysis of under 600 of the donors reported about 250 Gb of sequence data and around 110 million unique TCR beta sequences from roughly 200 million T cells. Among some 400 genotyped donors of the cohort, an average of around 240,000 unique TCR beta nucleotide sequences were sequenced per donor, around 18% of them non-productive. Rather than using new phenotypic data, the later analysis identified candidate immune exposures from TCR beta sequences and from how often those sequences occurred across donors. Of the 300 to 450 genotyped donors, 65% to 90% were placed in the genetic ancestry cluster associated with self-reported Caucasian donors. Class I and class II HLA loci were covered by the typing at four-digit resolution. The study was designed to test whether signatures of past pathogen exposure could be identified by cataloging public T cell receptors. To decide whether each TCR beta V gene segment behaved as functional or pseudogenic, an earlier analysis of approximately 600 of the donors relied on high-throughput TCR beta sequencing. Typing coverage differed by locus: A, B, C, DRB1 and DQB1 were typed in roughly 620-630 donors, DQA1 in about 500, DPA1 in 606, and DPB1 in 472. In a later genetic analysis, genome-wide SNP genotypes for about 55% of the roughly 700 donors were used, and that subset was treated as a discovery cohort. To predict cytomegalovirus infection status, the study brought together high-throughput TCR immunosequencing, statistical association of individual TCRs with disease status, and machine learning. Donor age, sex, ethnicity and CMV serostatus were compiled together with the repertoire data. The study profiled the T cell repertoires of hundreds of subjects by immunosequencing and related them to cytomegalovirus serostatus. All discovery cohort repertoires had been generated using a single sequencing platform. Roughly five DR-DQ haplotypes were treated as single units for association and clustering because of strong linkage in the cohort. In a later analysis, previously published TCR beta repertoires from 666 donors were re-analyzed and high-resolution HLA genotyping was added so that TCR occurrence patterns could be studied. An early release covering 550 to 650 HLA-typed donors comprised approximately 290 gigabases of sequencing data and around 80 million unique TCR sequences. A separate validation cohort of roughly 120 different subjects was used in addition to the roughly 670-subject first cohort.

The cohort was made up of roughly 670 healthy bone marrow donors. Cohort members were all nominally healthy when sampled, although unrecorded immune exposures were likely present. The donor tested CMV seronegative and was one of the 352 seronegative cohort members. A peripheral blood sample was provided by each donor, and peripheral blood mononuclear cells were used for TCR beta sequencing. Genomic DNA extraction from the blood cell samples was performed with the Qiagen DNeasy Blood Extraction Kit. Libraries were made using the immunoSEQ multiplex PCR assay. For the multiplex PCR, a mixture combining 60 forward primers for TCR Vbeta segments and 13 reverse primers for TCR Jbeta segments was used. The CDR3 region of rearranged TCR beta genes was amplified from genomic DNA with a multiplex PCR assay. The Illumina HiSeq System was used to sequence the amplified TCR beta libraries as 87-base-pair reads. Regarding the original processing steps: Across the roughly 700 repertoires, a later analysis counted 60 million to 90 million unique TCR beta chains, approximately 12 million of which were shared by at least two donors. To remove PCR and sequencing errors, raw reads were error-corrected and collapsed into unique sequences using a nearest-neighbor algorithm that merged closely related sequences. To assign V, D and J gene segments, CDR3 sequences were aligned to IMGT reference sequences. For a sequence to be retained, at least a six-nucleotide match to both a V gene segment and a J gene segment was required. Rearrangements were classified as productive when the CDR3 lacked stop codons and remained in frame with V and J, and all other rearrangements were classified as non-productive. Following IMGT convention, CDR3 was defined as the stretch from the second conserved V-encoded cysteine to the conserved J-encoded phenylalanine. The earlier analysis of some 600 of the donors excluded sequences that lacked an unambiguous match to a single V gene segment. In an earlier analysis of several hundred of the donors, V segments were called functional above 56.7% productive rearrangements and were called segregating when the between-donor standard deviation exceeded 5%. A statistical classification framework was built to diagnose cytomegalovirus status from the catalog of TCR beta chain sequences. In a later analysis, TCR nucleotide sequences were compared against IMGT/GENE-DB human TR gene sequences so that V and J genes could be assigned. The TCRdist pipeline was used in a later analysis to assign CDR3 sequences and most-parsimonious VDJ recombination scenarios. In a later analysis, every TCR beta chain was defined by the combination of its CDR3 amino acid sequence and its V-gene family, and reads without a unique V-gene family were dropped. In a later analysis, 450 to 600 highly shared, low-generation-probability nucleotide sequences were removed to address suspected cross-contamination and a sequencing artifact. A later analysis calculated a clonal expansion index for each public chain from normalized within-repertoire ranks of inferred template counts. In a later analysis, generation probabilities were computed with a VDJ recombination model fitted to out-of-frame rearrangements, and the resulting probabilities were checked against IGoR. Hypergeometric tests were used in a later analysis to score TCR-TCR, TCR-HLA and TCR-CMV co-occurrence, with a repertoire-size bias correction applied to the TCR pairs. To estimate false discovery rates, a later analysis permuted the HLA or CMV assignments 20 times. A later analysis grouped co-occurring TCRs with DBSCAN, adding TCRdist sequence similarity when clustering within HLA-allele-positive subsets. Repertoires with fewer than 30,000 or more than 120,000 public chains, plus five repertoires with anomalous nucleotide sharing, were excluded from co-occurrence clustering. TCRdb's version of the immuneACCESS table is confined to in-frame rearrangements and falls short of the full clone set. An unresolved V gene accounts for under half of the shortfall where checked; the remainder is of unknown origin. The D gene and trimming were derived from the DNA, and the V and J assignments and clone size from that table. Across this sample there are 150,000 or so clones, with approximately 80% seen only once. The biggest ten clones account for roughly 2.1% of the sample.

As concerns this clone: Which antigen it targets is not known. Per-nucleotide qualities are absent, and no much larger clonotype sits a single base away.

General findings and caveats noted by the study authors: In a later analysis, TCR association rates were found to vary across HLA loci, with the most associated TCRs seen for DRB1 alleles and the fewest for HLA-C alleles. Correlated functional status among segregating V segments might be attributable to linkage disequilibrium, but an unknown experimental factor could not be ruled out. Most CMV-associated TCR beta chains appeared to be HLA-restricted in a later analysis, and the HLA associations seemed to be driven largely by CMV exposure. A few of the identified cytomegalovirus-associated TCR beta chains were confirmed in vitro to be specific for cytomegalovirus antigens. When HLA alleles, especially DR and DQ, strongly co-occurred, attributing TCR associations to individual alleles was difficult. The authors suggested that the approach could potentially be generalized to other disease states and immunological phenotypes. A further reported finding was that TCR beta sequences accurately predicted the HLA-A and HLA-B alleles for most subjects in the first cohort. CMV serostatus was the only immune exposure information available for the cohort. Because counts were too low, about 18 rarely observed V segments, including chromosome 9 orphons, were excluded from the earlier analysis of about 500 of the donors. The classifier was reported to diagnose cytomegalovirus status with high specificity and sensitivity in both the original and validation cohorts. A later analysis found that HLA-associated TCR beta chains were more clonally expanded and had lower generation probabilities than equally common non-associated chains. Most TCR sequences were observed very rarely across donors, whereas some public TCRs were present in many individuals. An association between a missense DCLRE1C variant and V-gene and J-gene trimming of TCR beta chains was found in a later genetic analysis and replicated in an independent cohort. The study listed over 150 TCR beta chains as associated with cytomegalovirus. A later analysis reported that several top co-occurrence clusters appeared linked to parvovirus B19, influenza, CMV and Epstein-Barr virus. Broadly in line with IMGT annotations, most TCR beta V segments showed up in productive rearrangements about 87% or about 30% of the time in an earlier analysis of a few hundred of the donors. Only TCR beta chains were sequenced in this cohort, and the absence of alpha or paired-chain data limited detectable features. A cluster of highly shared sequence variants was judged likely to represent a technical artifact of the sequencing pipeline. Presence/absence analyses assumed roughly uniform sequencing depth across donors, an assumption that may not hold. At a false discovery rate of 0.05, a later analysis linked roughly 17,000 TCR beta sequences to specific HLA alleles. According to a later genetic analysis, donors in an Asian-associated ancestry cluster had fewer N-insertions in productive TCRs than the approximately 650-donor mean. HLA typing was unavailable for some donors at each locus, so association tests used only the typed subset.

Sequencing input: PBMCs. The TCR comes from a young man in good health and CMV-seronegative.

The base sequence is TGTGCCAGCAGTCAAGCGGGAGGACCCTACGAGCAGTACTTC. It specifies CASSQAGGPYEQYF. The chain uses TRBV6-6 and TRBJ2-7; 9 bases in the junction line up with TRBD2. The CDR3 covers 14 residues, taking in both the cysteine and the phenylalanine. Just CDR3 DNA is preserved here, 42 bases in frame from base 1. Trimmed from V: 5 bases; trimmed from J: 2 bases; junction bases lacking a gene match: 4. Looking up the germline V gene (reference sequence) yields CDR1 MNHNY and CDR2 SVGAGI.